Following are 30 T cell receptor beta chains from one sample sequenced in a study of patients and donors after allogeneic stem cell transplantation. Each CDR3 protein gets one entry after TCRdb re-called the RT-PCR reads with MiXCR. The profile shows approximately 150,000 distinct CDR3 sequences, nearly 25% of them singletons. Specimen: blood, either unsorted or a sorted T cell fraction (not recorded which). Receptors originate from a human donor who was either an allogeneic HSCT recipient or a stem cell or donor lymphocyte infusion donor (not recorded which). It is not recorded whose cells these are; they may come from a transplant donor.

This clonotype was seen ten or more times. This chain joins TRBV10-3 and TRBJ1-2; TRBD1 is a possible D gene (6 bases). The CDR3 is made up of 13 amino acids. Germline lookup yields CDR1 ENHRY and CDR2 SYGVKD. The ends were cut back, 7 bases at V and 3 bases at J, with 12 bases in the middle. The CDR3 DNA is TGTGCCATCAATCCACAGGGCGACTATGGCTACACCTTC. Protein sequence: CAINPQGDYGYTF.

The chain is built from TRBV20-1 and TRBJ1-6; maybe TRBD1 (6 bases). Germline CDR1 reads DFQATT; CDR2 reads SNEGSKA (reference sequence). V lost 3 bases and J 4 bases, leaving 13 bases between the germline ends. The CDR3 sequence is 15 residues long. The CDR3 protein is CSASPGTPYNSPLHF. In DNA, the CDR3 is TGCAGTGCTAGCCCCGGGACACCTTATAATTCACCCCTCCACTTT.

There are a few counts of this clonotype. The chain is built from TRBV9 and TRBJ1-2; D call uncertain. The CDR3 spans 12 residues. The germline V gene has CDR1 SGDLS and CDR2 YYNGEE. Trimming took off 3 bases at V and 7 bases at J, with 10 bases between the two ends. CDR3 sequence (DNA): TGTGCCAGCAGCGCCTCGAAGGGTGGCTACACCTTC. The encoded protein is CASSASKGGYTF. Full variable domain (missing parts from reference TRBV9 and TRBJ1-2): DSGVTQTPKHLITATGQRVTLRCSPRSGDLSVYWYQQSLDQGLQFLIQYYNGEERAKGNILERFSAQQFPDLHSELNLSSLELGDSALYFCASSASKGGYTFGSGTRLTVV.

This chain joins TRBV6-6 and TRBJ2-7, with D perhaps given as TRBD1 or TRBD2 (6 bases each). CDR3 length: 18 residues. The ends were cut back, 0 bases at V and 3 bases at J, with 21 bases in the middle. Germline CDR1 MNHNY, CDR2 SVGAGI (reference sequence). CDR3: CASSYSVGGGGGLYEQYF. The CDR3 coding sequence is TGTGCCAGCAGTTACTCAGTGGGCGGAGGGGGTGGACTCTACGAGCAGTACTTC.

The chain carries TRBV6-5 and TRBJ2-5, with 9 bases that match TRBD1. The V segment lost 6 bases and the J segment 5 bases; nucleotides outside the gene matches: 7. This CDR3 has 14 amino acids. Germline V gene sequence: CDR1 MNHEY, CDR2 SVGAGI. The CDR3 sequence: CASSPTGGIETQYF. The CDR3 coding sequence is TGTGCCAGCAGCCCCACAGGGGGCATCGAGACCCAGTACTTC.

This sequence joins TRBV5-1 and TRBJ2-1; tentatively, D is TRBD2 (6 bases). V gave up 4 bases and J gave up 3 bases, with 20 bases separating them. Germline V lookup: CDR1 SGHRS, CDR2 YFSETQ. The CDR3 is made up of 17 amino acids. CDR3 protein: CASSPYLVRGNYNEQFF. CDR3 sequence (DNA): TGCGCCAGCAGCCCCTATTTGGTGCGGGGCAACTACAATGAGCAGTTCTTC.

The chain carries TRBV6-6 and TRBJ2-5; 9 nucleotides line up with TRBD2. V lost 6 bases, J lost 1 base, and 3 bases stayed unmatched. The length of the CDR3 is 14 residues. CDR1 MNHNY and CDR2 SVGAGI come from the germline V gene (reference sequence). For the CDR3, the DNA is TGTGCCAGCAGAGGCGGGAGGGGCCAAGAGACCCAGTACTTC. This sequence encodes CASRGGRGQETQYF.

The chain uses TRBV20-1 and TRBJ2-2, with D tentatively TRBD1 (5 bases). Germline CDR1 and CDR2: DFQATT and SNEGSKA (reference sequence). The CDR3 length is 14 residues. Trimming removed 7 bases at V and 0 bases at J, with 12 bases between. The chain's CDR3 is CSVEDTANTGELFF. CDR3 DNA sequence: TGCAGTGTTGAGGACACCGCGAACACCGGGGAGCTGTTTTTT.

This clonotype was seen more than once but under ten times. The CDR3 DNA sequence: TGTGCCAGCAGTGAATTGGTGGCGCAAGAGACCCAGTACTTC. Its protein is CASSELVAQETQYF. The chain links TRBV25-1 to TRBJ2-5; D not certain. The length of the CDR3 is 14 residues. Germline V lookup: CDR1 MGHDK, CDR2 SYGVNS. Trimming took 1 base from V and 2 from J, leaving 8 bases between them.

The chain is built from TRBV7-9 and TRBJ1-1; no clear D gene. There are 11 residues in the CDR3. Trimming pared 1 base from V and 7 bases from J, leaving 4 bases between. The germline gives CDR1 SEHNR, CDR2 FQNEAQ (reference sequence). CDR3 in amino acids: CASSLGNEAFF. The CDR3 nucleotides read TGTGCCAGCAGCTTAGGAAATGAAGCTTTCTTT.

This chain connects TRBV10-3 to TRBJ1-5; the D is unclear. The CDR3 runs 13 residues. V was pared by 8 bases and J by 5 bases, with 13 bases between. Germline CDR1 reads ENHRY; CDR2 reads SYGVKD. In DNA form, the CDR3 reads TGTGCCATCCAATACCACAAGGATCAGCCCCAGCATTTT. Protein: CAIQYHKDQPQHF.

This chain links TRBV5-5 with TRBJ2-3, with D possibly TRBD2 on 5 matching bases. V lost 1 base to trimming and J lost 1 base, with 13 bases between them. Germline V gene data show CDR1 as SGHKS and CDR2 as YYEKEE (reference sequence). There are 16 residues in the CDR3. The CDR3 here is CASSLNGRGGTDTQYF. The DNA for the CDR3 is TGTGCCAGCAGCTTGAATGGGAGAGGAGGCACAGATACGCAGTATTTT. The complete variable domain, with remaining parts taken from reference TRBV5-5 and TRBJ2-3, reads DAGVTQSPTHLIKTRGQQVTLRCSPISGHKSVSWYQQVLGQGPQFIFQYYEKEERGRGNFPDRFSARQFPNYSSELNVNALLLGDSALYLCASSLNGRGGTDTQYFGPGTRLTVL.

The chain links TRBV6-2 or TRBV6-3 to TRBJ2-7, with D perhaps matching TRBD1 or TRBD2 (5 bases each). V lost 8 bases and J 0 bases, leaving 20 bases between the germline ends. The CDR3 spans 16 residues. Looked up from germline, CDR1 is MNHEY and CDR2 is SVGEGT. The CDR3 DNA is TGTGCCAGCCGAGACAGTGGACTCCCGAGCTCCTACGAGCAGTACTTC. Its protein is CASRDSGLPSSYEQYF.

This sequence joins TRBV6-4 and TRBJ2-1; no reliable D call. Trimming cost V 1 base and J 6 bases, with 7 bases left between them. The length of the CDR3 is 13 residues. Germline CDR1 is MRHNA and CDR2 is SNTAGT. CDR3 amino acids: CASSDFSTNEQFF. CDR3 sequence (DNA): TGTGCCAGCAGTGACTTCTCAACCAATGAGCAGTTCTTC.

This clonotype showed up many times. This chain links TRBV2 with TRBJ1-5; TRBD1 is a possible D gene (5 bases). Trimming took off 8 bases at V and 6 bases at J, with 14 bases between the two ends. The CDR3 runs 13 residues. The germline CDR1 and CDR2 sequences are SNHLY and FYNNEI. CDR3 loop: CASCRQLGQPQHF. CDR3 nucleotide sequence: TGTGCCAGCTGCAGACAGTTGGGTCAGCCCCAGCATTTT.

This clonotype was seen more than once but under ten times. The chain employs TRBV4-2 and TRBJ1-3; unclear D gene. CDR3 length: 15 residues. V shed 4 bases and J shed 0 bases, with 10 bases lying between them. The germline CDR1 and CDR2 sequences are LGHNA and YNFKEQ. The CDR3, as DNA: TGTGCCAGCAGCCCCTGGGCCAACTCTGGAAACACCATATATTTT. Residues: CASSPWANSGNTIYF.

This clonotype occurred a few times. This chain uses TRBV20-1 with TRBJ1-1; a possible D gene is TRBD1 (5 bases). From germline, CDR1 is DFQATT and CDR2 SNEGSKA (reference sequence). V shed 5 bases and J shed 2 bases, with 15 bases lying between them. This CDR3 region has 14 residues. CDR3 DNA sequence: TGCAGTGCTTCTATGGGACCCTATAACACTGAAGCTTTCTTT. It translates to CSASMGPYNTEAFF.

There are a few counts of this clonotype. V gene TRBV12-3 or TRBV12-4 combines with J gene TRBJ1-6, with 8 bases lining up with TRBD1. The junction had 9 bases not matched to a gene; V was cut back by 1 base and J by 7 bases. CDR3 length: 17 amino acids. Here the CDR3 DNA reads TGTGCCAGCAGTTTAGGGACAGGGAGTATGTGGAATTCACCCCTCCACTTT. Amino acid sequence: CASSLGTGSMWNSPLHF.

The genes are TRBV20-1 and TRBJ1-3; D is undetermined. CDR1 DFQATT and CDR2 SNEGSKA come from the germline V gene (reference sequence). The CDR3 consists of 13 residues. The V and J ends lost 6 bases and 4 bases respectively, with 13 bases between them. CDR3 protein: CSAHPSLGNTIYF. CDR3 sequence (DNA): TGCAGTGCGCACCCTAGTTTGGGAAACACCATATATTTT.

The CDR3 region is CASSQLRDSFDEQFF. In nucleotides, the CDR3 is TGCGCCAGCAGCCAACTCCGGGACAGTTTCGATGAGCAGTTCTTC. The V and J genes are TRBV5-1 and TRBJ2-1; 7 bases are shared with TRBD1. Germline trimming cut 4 bases from V and 8 bases from J; bases unmatched to any gene: 12. There are 15 residues in the CDR3. The germline gives CDR1 SGHRS, CDR2 YFSETQ.

The chain is built from TRBV7-6 and TRBJ1-1; D gene uncertain. This CDR3 is 13 amino acids long. Trimming pared 1 base from V and 4 bases from J, leaving 7 bases between. Germline V lookup: CDR1 SGHVS, CDR2 FNYEAQ. CDR3 sequence: CASSLGIVTEAFF. CDR3 DNA: TGTGCCAGCAGCTTAGGGATAGTCACTGAAGCTTTCTTT.

This clonotype was seen more than once but under ten times. One end of the junction does not line up with germline, which may come from a read error. V is TRBV20-1 and J is TRBJ1-5; D is possibly TRBD1 (6 bases). Germline V gene data show CDR1 as DFQATT and CDR2 as SNEGSKA (reference sequence). This CDR3 spans 14 amino acids. Written as DNA, the CDR3 is TGCAGTGCCAGAGGGGGAGTAAGCAATCAGCCCCAGCATTTT. This gives the protein CSARGGVSNQPQHF.

The CDR3 DNA follows: TGTGCCAGCAGCCTCGGGACGGCCCACACCGGGGAGCTGTTTTTT. This codes for CASSLGTAHTGELFF. The chain has TRBV7-8 and TRBJ2-2; D is possibly TRBD1 or TRBD2 (5 bases each). Germline V gene data show CDR1 as SGHVS and CDR2 as FQNEAQ. The V gene lost 5 bases and the J gene lost 3 bases, with 13 bases spanning the gap. This CDR3 is 15 amino acids long.

The gene calls are TRBV3-1 and TRBJ2-1; 8 bases agree with TRBD2. Germline V gives CDR1 LGHDT, CDR2 YNNKEL (reference sequence). The CDR3 spans 15 residues. V lost 3 bases to trimming and J lost 3 bases; unmatched junction nucleotides: 4. CDR3 loop: CASSHSGGYYNEQFF. CDR3 nucleotides: TGTGCCAGCAGCCACAGCGGGGGCTACTACAATGAGCAGTTCTTC.

Ten or more counts support this clonotype. This chain uses TRBV5-1 with TRBJ1-4; D unresolved. V was shortened by 4 bases and J by 0 bases, with 7 bases between the two germline ends. This CDR3 is built from 14 residues. Looked up from germline, CDR1 is SGHRS and CDR2 is YFSETQ. The CDR3 here is CASSTDATNEKLFF. CDR3 DNA sequence: TGCGCCAGCAGCACGGATGCAACTAATGAAAAACTGTTTTTT.

This clonotype was seen repeatedly, ten times or more. This chain links TRBV6-2 or TRBV6-3 with TRBJ1-5; D gene ambiguous. This CDR3 is 15 amino acids long. The V gene lost 6 bases and the J gene lost 5 bases, with 17 bases spanning the gap. Germline V gene data show CDR1 as MNHEY and CDR2 as SVGEGT. In DNA form, the CDR3 reads TGTGCCAGCAGGAAGACTCCATTAAGGGATCAGCCCCAGCATTTT. It translates to CASRKTPLRDQPQHF.

The chain links TRBV29-1 to TRBJ2-1; 10 positions agree with TRBD1. This CDR3 region has 12 residues. With V trimmed by 7 bases and J by 8 bases, 5 bases remained unmatched. Germline CDR1 reads SQVTM; CDR2 reads ANQGSEA. CDR3 sequence: CSGRQGAYEQFF. CDR3 nucleotides: TGCAGCGGAAGACAGGGGGCGTATGAGCAGTTCTTC.

This clonotype was seen a few times. This sequence joins TRBV20-1 and TRBJ1-5; perhaps TRBD1 as D (5 bases). The CDR3 extends over 13 amino acids. Germline V lookup: CDR1 DFQATT, CDR2 SNEGSKA (reference sequence). Trimming took off 3 bases at V and 1 base at J, with 7 bases between the two ends. This chain's CDR3 is CSASWGSNQPQHF. CDR3 bases: TGCAGTGCTAGCTGGGGGAGCAATCAGCCCCAGCATTTT.

The chain has TRBV29-1 and TRBJ1-3, with no clear D. With 4 bases removed from V and 4 bases from J, the gap between germline ends came to 8 bases. The CDR3 contains 12 residues. Germline V gives CDR1 SQVTM, CDR2 ANQGSEA. The DNA of the CDR3 is TGCAGCGTTGTAGGCAGGGGAAACACCATATATTTT. Its protein product is CSVVGRGNTIYF.

A few counts support this clonotype. The genes are TRBV10-3 and TRBJ2-5; D call uncertain. The ends were cut back, 6 bases at V and 3 bases at J, with 8 bases in the middle. The CDR3 is made up of 12 amino acids. Looked up from germline, CDR1 is ENHRY and CDR2 is SYGVKD. Here the CDR3 reads CAIRSSEETQYF. The CDR3 bases are TGTGCCATCAGGTCATCAGAAGAGACCCAGTACTTC.